This T cell receptor (beta chain) was sequenced in a study of a mutant IDH1 vaccine in newly diagnosed glioma. Study summary: With temozolomide cycles, or 4-6 weeks after radiotherapy alone, vaccination was started. Those enrolled had earlier been treated with radiotherapy, temozolomide, or both, mostly both. Scheduled at week 35, visit V12 preceded visit V13, held at week 47.

This clone was counted once. Its specificity is not known. CDR3 length equals 16 residues. V was pared by 3 bases and J by 1 base, with 8 bases of the junction left unmatched. Germline assignment: CDR1 MGHRA and CDR2 YSYEKL. Some clones are missing from TCRdb's copy, which holds only in-frame ones; the method was immunoSEQ multiplex PCR. The table includes about 32,000 clones, over 70% detected once. Time point defined: week 35, safety follow-up. The vaccine gave 300 ug of a 20-mer mutant IDH1 peptide subcutaneously per dose. Patients were given eight vaccinations, scheduled in weeks 1, 3, 5, 7, 11, 15, 19 and 23.

The TCR comes from a woman aged 30 to 39 with glioma. Some clones in this sample may be carry-over from other donors' samples. The sequencing here drew on PBMCs, taken from a glioma patient whose treatment included an IDH1 peptide vaccine. This chain connects TRBV4-1 to TRBJ1-1; the match to TRBD1 covers 7 bases. CDR3 sequence: CASSHHRTGPNTEAFF. CDR3 nucleotides: TGCGCCAGCAGCCATCACAGGACAGGCCCGAACACTGAAGCTTTCTTT.